This TCR beta chain derives from a study of blood T cell repertoires in COVID-19 (TCRdb year 2020). Describing the broader study: Samples covering the acute and convalescent phases of COVID-19 were provided by collaborators in the United States, Italy and Spain. The material from the prospective study consisted of cDNA or gDNA derived from T cells, B-cell-depleted T cells, or PBMCs. Deeply sampled blood TCRbeta repertoires from subjects exposed to, actively infected with, or recovered from COVID-19 were included in the dataset. The repertoires were released in a freely available public database meant as a resource for research on the immune response to SARS-CoV-2. Samples came from the ongoing ImmuneRACE study (first 160 participants) plus 1,254 subjects from 6 global collaborators. The sample metadata nearly always contained a de-identified subject ID, COVID-19 status, age in years and sex. Where available, HLA class I and class II types were taken from metadata supplied by the sample provider and were not determined by assay-based typing.

After removal of 5 bases from V and 4 bases from J, the junction retains 15 bases not matched to a gene. The CDR3 covers 18 residues, taking in both the cysteine and the phenylalanine. Solely the CDR3 DNA is kept, with 54 bases framed from the first base. For CDR1 and CDR2, the germline V gene lists MDHEN and SYDVKM. Notes on this clone: Its specific antigen is unknown. Per-nucleotide qualities are absent, and no much larger clonotype sits a single base away.

TCRbeta CDR3 regions were amplified from genomic DNA by means of the immunoSEQ Assay, a bias-controlled multiplex PCR. Per the original workflow: The number of nucleated cells in each sample was estimated by amplification of reference gene primers within the assay. To quantify the absolute abundance of each unique TCRbeta CDR3 rearrangement, sequence reads were collapsed and filtered. For each sample, productive Simpson clonality was calculated as the square root of Simpson's diversity index over productive rearrangements. The table was pulled from immuneACCESS by TCRdb, which kept in-frame rearrangements only. Such tables lose some clones; where checked, under half of the loss comes from unresolved V genes, and the rest has no known cause. V, J and clone size derive from that table, while D and trimming were established from the DNA sequence. Within this sample are 60,000 to 75,000 clones, with 87% of them counted one time only. The top ten hold 3.4% of the sample.

On the study overall, not on this receptor specifically: Clinical and demographic metadata were provided uncurated, with the amount varying by source and participant.

In Seattle, one collaborating source enrolled patients while the infection was active and tracked those patients longitudinally over the course of disease. The collaborating institutions used their own protocols to collect whole blood in K2EDTA tubes. Collaborator samples were shipped for TCRbeta analysis as frozen whole blood, isolated PBMCs, or DNA extracted from either sample type. This clonotype was obtained from a woman between 50 and 59 years old with COVID-19, enrolled during active disease. Sequencing used peripheral blood. Recombination linked TRBV28 to TRBJ2-3; a stretch of 10 junction bases matches TRBD2. The CDR3 region has the sequence CASSISGLADWGADTQYF. The DNA is as follows: TGTGCCAGCAGTATCTCTGGACTAGCGGATTGGGGGGCAGATACGCAGTATTTT.